This T cell receptor (beta chain) was sequenced in a study of early T cells in non-severe SARS-CoV-2 infection. Study-wide context: Sequencing targeted bulk RNA from unsorted whole blood, leaving chains unpaired.

MiXCR, run by TCRdb on the 5' RACE reads, gives a single entry per CDR3 protein. Of tens of thousands of distinct CDR3 sequences in the sample, about 15% were seen once. The germline CDR1 and CDR2 sequences are SEHNR and FQNEAQ (reference sequence). Trimming left V 5 bases short and J 6 bases short, with 14 bases between. This CDR3 contains 13 residues. This clonotype came up once. This clonotype was sampled from an adult who was a healthcare worker with PCR-confirmed SARS-CoV-2 infection or an uninfected control (not recorded which). The specimen sequenced was whole blood. This sequence joins TRBV7-9 and TRBJ2-7; tentative D call: TRBD2 (6 bases). The CDR3 protein is CASSVREWVEQYF. In nucleotides, the CDR3 is TGTGCCAGCAGCGTACGGGAGTGGGTCGAGCAGTACTTC.